This TCR beta chain was retrieved from a study of blood T cell repertoires in COVID-19. Overall study context: Sites in the United States, Italy and Spain provided acute and convalescent COVID-19 samples. Nucleic acid was either cDNA or gDNA, and it came from T cells, B-cell-depleted T cells, or PBMCs.

Germline V gene lookup returns CDR1 GTSNPN and CDR2 SVGIG (reference sequence). CDR3 length: 16 amino acids. J gave up 4 bases and V 3 bases, and 6 bases lay outside the gene matches. In the study's own analysis: Amplifying reference gene primers gave estimates of nucleated cell counts. Clones were read by immunoSEQ multiplex PCR, and TCRdb kept only the in-frame ones, dropping some. That table furnishes V, J and clone size, whereas the DNA furnished D and trimming. Counted here are about 98,000 clones, around 82% occurring once; the ten biggest clones make up roughly a tenth. This clonotype was sampled from a man between 65 and 85 years old with active or convalescent COVID-19. This sequence joins TRBV30 and TRBJ2-5, with TRBD2 matching 15 bases. The sequencing input was peripheral blood. The CDR3 sequence: CAWSPGLAGGIETQYF. As DNA, the CDR3 is TGTGCCTGGAGCCCCGGACTAGCGGGGGGGATAGAGACCCAGTACTTC.